The sequence of this TCR beta chain was determined in a study of cytomegalovirus exposure and HLA in healthy donors. Regarding the study as a whole: An assumption of roughly uniform sequencing depth across donors underlay the presence/absence analyses.

CDR1 is LNHDA and CDR2 is SQIVND in the germline V gene (reference sequence). Trimming removed 8 bases from V and 1 base from J, with 15 bases in between. CDR3 length: 14 amino acids. A multiplex PCR was run with 60 Vbeta primers and 13 Jbeta primers. Assay used: immunoSEQ multiplex PCR; TCRdb lists only in-frame clones, some missing. This sample has approximately 160,000 clones, with approximately 78% found just once. All the people who gave samples were healthy bone marrow donors. This clone occurred once. Its antigen is not identified. Sequenced input: PBMCs. The chain combines TRBV19 with TRBJ2-7; weak D call: TRBD2 (6 bases). The sequence derives from a girl aged 2 to 9 in good health and CMV-seropositive. In nucleotides, the CDR3 is TGTGCCAGTGGTTCGACGGGAGAGTCCTACGAGCAGTACTTC. Its protein is CASGSTGESYEQYF.